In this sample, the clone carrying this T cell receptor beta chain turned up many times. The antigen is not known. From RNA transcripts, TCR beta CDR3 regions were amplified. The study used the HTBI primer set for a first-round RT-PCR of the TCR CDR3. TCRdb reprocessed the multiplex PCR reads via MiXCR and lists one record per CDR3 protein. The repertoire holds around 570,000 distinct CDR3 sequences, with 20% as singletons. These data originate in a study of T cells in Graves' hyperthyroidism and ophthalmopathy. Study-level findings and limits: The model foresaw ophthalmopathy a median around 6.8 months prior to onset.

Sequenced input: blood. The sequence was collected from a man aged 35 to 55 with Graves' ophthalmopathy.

The CDR3 sequence is CASSLQGDTQYF. CDR3 bases: TGTGCCAGCAGCTTACAGGGTGATACGCAGTATTTT. The chain has TRBV7-9 and TRBJ2-3; perhaps TRBD1 as D (5 bases). The germline CDR1 and CDR2 sequences are SEHNR and FQNEAQ (reference sequence). V gave up 2 bases and J gave up 6 bases, with 6 bases separating them. CDR3 length: 12 amino acids. The full variable domain, with the rest looked up from reference TRBV7-9 and TRBJ2-3, is DTGVSQNPRHKITKRGQNVTFRCDPISEHNRLYWYRQTLGQGPEFLTYFQNEAQLEKSRLLSDRFSAERPKGSFSTLEIQRTEQGDSAMYLCASSLQGDTQYFGPGTRLTVL.